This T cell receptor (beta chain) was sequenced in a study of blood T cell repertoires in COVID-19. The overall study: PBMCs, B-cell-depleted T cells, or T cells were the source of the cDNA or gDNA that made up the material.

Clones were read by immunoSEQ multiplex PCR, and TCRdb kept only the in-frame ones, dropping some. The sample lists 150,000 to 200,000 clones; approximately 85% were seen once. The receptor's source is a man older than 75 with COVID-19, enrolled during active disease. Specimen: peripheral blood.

Here the CDR3 reads CASKLAGVNEQFF. CDR3 DNA: TGTGCCAGCAAGCTAGCGGGGGTCAATGAGCAGTTCTTC. This chain connects TRBV3-1 (or the pseudogene TRBV3-2) to TRBJ2-1, with TRBD2 matching over 10 bases. The CDR3 has 13 residues. From germline, CDR1 is LGHDT and CDR2 YNNKEL (reference sequence). J gave up 6 bases and V 7 bases, and 3 bases lay outside the gene matches.